These 9 T cell receptor beta chains originate from one sample sequenced in a study of blood T cell repertoires in COVID-19. Profiling relied on immunoSEQ multiplex PCR, and the TCRdb table lists in-frame clones only, not all of them. This sample has roughly 150,000 clones, with 65% to 90% found just once. Sequencing input: peripheral blood. The receptor source for this set is a woman aged 50 to 65 in a cohort sampled during active or convalescent COVID-19.

V usage is TRBV30 and J usage is TRBJ1-2, with TRBD1 matching 7 bases. J gave up 2 bases and V 4 bases, and 13 bases lay outside the gene matches. Per germline, CDR1 GTSNPN and CDR2 SVGIG (reference sequence). This CDR3 region has 16 residues. The CDR3: CAWTRRDSPRNYGYTF. The CDR3 nucleotides read TGTGCCTGGACCCGCCGGGACAGTCCCCGGAACTATGGCTACACCTTC.

V is TRBV5-1 and J is TRBJ2-2; D is unresolved. The CDR3 is made up of 12 amino acids. CDR1 is SGHRS and CDR2 is YFSETQ in the germline V gene. Trimming removed 6 bases at V and 6 bases at J, with 9 bases between. The CDR3 DNA is TGCGCCAGCAACAACCCCGCCGGGGAGCTGTTTTTT. Translated, it gives CASNNPAGELFF.

The chain combines TRBV9 with TRBJ2-7; tentatively, D is TRBD1 (6 bases). CDR3 length: 15 amino acids. CDR1 and CDR2 from the germline V gene are SGDLS and YYNGEE. V gave up 0 bases and J gave up 4 bases, with 14 bases separating them. CDR3 in amino acids: CASSVGLGAPYEQYF. CDR3 coding DNA: TGTGCCAGCAGCGTAGGTCTGGGGGCCCCTTACGAGCAGTACTTC.

The chain is built from TRBV7-8 and TRBJ1-5; 7 bases agree with TRBD1. The trim removed 5 bases at V and 2 bases at J, leaving 9 bases unmatched. Germline V gene lookup returns CDR1 SGHVS and CDR2 FQNEAQ. The CDR3 runs to 16 residues. The CDR3 region has the DNA TGTGCCAGCAGCCTCGCAGGGGGGATTGGCAATCAGCCCCAGCATTTT. This codes for CASSLAGGIGNQPQHF.

The rearrangement joins TRBV14 to TRBJ2-2; D is unclear. Trimming left V 1 base short and J 8 bases short, with 8 bases between. CDR3 size: 13 residues. Germline loops: CDR1 SGHDN, CDR2 FVKESK. Here the CDR3 DNA reads TGTGCCAGCAGCCAAGCTGTCTCGGGGGAGCTGTTTTTT. Protein sequence: CASSQAVSGELFF.

This chain connects TRBV18 to TRBJ2-3; D is unresolved. Deletions cut 3 bases from V and 3 bases from J, with 10 bases between. The CDR3 has 14 residues. Germline assignment: CDR1 KGHSH and CDR2 LQKENI. The CDR3 region is CASSPSQTTDTQYF. Written as DNA, the CDR3 is TGTGCCAGCTCACCGAGTCAGACAACAGATACGCAGTATTTT.

The chain carries TRBV4-1 and TRBJ2-2; D unclear. The ends were cut back, 4 bases at V and 3 bases at J, with 9 bases in the middle. Germline loops: CDR1 MGHRA, CDR2 YSYEKL. The CDR3 runs to 14 residues. The CDR3 nucleotides are TGCGCCAGCAGCCTTGCAACTCACACCGGGGAGCTGTTTTTT. This codes for CASSLATHTGELFF.

This chain uses TRBV2 with TRBJ1-2, with 9 bases matching TRBD1. J was trimmed by 7 bases and V by 6 bases; bases with no gene match: 6. The CDR3 totals 13 residues. Germline loops: CDR1 SNHLY, CDR2 FYNNEI. The CDR3 coding sequence is TGTGCCAGCAGGATACAGGGGGCGGGTGGCTACACCTTC. It specifies CASRIQGAGGYTF.

This clone turned up a few times. The chain recombines TRBV7-8 with TRBJ2-2, with D tentatively TRBD2 (5 bases). Trimming took 1 base from V and 6 from J, leaving 12 bases between them. The CDR3 contains 15 residues. Germline V gives CDR1 SGHVS, CDR2 FQNEAQ. CDR3 coding DNA: TGTGCCAGCAGCTTAGATATCAGGCGGGCCGGGGAGCTGTTTTTT. Amino acids: CASSLDIRRAGELFF.